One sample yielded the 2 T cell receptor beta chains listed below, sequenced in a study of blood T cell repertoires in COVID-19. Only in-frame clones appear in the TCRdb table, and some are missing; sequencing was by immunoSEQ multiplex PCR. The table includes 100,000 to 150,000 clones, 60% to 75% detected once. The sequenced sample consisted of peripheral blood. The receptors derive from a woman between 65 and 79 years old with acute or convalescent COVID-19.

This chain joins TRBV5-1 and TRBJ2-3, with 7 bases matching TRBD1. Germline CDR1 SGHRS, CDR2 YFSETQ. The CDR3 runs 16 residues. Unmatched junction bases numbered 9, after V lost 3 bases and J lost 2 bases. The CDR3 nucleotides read TGCGCCAGCAGCTCAAACAGGGGAATTTCCACAGATACGCAGTATTTT. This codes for CASSSNRGISTDTQYF. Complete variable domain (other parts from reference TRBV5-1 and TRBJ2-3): KAGVTQTPRYLIKTRGQQVTLSCSPISGHRSVSWYQQTPGQGLQFLFEYFSETQRNKGNFPGRFSGRQFSNSRSEMNVSTLELGDSALYLCASSSNRGISTDTQYFGPGTRLTVL.

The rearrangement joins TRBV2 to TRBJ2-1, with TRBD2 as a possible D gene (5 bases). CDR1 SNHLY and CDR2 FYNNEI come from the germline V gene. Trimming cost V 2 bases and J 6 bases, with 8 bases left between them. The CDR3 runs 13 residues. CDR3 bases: TGTGCCAGCAGTGAAAGAGGGTTCAATGAGCAGTTCTTC. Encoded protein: CASSERGFNEQFF.